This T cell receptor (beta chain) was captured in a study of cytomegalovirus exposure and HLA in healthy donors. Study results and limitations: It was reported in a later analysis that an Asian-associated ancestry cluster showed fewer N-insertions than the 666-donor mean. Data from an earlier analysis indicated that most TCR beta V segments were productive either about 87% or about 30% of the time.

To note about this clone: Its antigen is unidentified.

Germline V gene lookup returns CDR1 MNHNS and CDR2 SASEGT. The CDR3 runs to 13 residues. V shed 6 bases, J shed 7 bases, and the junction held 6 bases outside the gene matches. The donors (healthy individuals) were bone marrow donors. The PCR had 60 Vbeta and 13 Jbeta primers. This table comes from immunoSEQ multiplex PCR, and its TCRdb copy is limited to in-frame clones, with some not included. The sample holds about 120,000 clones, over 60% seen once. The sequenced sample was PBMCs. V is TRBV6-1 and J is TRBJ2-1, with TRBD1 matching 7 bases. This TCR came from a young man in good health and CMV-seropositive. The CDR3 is CASRETGTNEQFF. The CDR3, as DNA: TGTGCCAGCAGGGAGACAGGGACAAATGAGCAGTTCTTC.